This T cell receptor beta chain was recovered during a study of PD-L1 blockade in urothelial cancer. Study background: Each participant's history included 0 to 3 prior chemotherapy regimens. Blood was tested 3 weeks (second dose) and 6 weeks into treatment. The study recovered a median of around 140,000 T cells per blood sample.

Germline V gene sequence: CDR1 MDHEN, CDR2 SYDVKM. The germline V and J ends were trimmed by 3 bases and 1 base, with 12 bases remaining between them. This CDR3 has 15 residues. Time point: pretreatment peripheral blood. Added to each PCR by spiking were synthetic TCR analog templates. TCRdb keeps only in-frame clones here, not all; method: immunoSEQ multiplex PCR. This table holds tens of thousands of clones, over 80% found once. The chain couples TRBV28 to TRBJ1-2, with a possible D match to TRBD1 (6 bases). The input for sequencing was PBMCs, taken around atezolizumab (anti-PD-L1) treatment. This clonotype was obtained from a man in his 60s with urothelial cancer. Here the CDR3 DNA reads TGTGCCAGCAGTTTTGGGGGGGCGCTTAACTATGGCTACACCTTC. This gives the protein CASSFGGALNYGYTF.